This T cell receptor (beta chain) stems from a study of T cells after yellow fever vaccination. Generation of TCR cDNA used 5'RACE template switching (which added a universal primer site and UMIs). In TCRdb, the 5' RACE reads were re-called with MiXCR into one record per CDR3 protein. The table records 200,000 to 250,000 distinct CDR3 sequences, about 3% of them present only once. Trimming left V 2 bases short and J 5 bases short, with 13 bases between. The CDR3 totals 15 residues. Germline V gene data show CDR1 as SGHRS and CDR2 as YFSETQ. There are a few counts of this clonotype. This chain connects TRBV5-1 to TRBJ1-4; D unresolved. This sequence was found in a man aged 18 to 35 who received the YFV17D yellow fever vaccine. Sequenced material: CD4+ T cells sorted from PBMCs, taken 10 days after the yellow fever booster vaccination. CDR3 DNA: TGCGCCAGCAGCTTCGACGGCCTGAGGAATGAAAAACTGTTTTTT. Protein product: CASSFDGLRNEKLFF.